This entry lists 11 T cell receptor beta chains sequenced from one sample in a study of T cells in localized non-small cell lung cancer. Assay: immunoSEQ multiplex PCR; the TCRdb copy retains only in-frame clones and omits some. The sample has around 96,000 clones, under 95% seen once. Here the sequenced sample was PBMCs, taken before any cancer treatment. Source of these receptors: a woman aged 40-69 years with stage II squamous cell lung carcinoma.

The chain employs TRBV15 and TRBJ1-4; tentatively, D is TRBD1 (6 bases). CDR3 size: 15 residues. V was clipped by 1 base and J by 8 bases, with 14 bases between them. CDR1 and CDR2 from the germline V gene are LNHNV and YYDKDF (reference sequence). The CDR3 loop is CATSRGGGVGEKLFF. CDR3 nucleotide sequence: TGTGCCACCAGCAGAGGGGGGGGCGTTGGAGAAAAACTGTTTTTT. Full variable domain (remainder filled in from reference TRBV15 and TRBJ1-4): DAMVIQNPRYQVTQFGKPVTLSCSQTLNHNVMYWYQQKSSQAPKLLFHYYDKDFNNEADTPDNFQSRRPNTSFCFLDIRSPGLGDTAMYLCATSRGGGVGEKLFFGSGTQLSVL.

V usage is TRBV6-1 and J usage is TRBJ1-1; tentatively, D is TRBD1 (6 bases). V was clipped by 6 bases and J by 1 base, with 12 bases between them. CDR3 length: 14 residues. Germline lookup yields CDR1 MNHNS and CDR2 SASEGT. The CDR3 coding sequence is TGTGCCAGCAGGCACAGGGTGAAGAACACTGAAGCTTTCTTT. Amino acids: CASRHRVKNTEAFF.

The rearrangement links TRBV6-6 to TRBJ2-2; either TRBD1 or TRBD2 may supply D (6 bases each). The ends were cut back, 7 bases at V and 0 bases at J, with 15 bases in the middle. This CDR3 region has 16 residues. Germline V gives CDR1 MNHNY, CDR2 SVGAGI (reference sequence). CDR3 region: CASKGGGKPNTGELFF. The CDR3 DNA sequence: TGTGCCAGCAAGGGGGGCGGGAAACCGAACACCGGGGAGCTGTTTTTT.

This clone was seen only once. This chain uses TRBV5-8 with TRBJ2-5, with a tentative D call TRBD2 (5 bases). The CDR3 length is 14 residues. V lost 4 bases, J lost 2 bases, and 12 bases lay in between. Germline-derived CDR1 and CDR2 are SGHTS and YDEGEE. This chain's CDR3 is CASSRRGLQETQYF. As DNA, the CDR3 is TGTGCCAGCAGCCGACGGGGTTTACAAGAGACCCAGTACTTC.

This clone has only one observation. The rearrangement links TRBV7-9 to TRBJ2-5; D remains unclear. CDR3 length equals 13 residues. V was clipped by 2 bases and J by 2 bases, with 6 bases between them. The germline V gene encodes CDR1 SEHNR and CDR2 FQNEAQ (reference sequence). CDR3 bases: TGTGCCAGCAGCTTAAAAGGACAAGAGACCCAGTACTTC. Its translation is CASSLKGQETQYF.

This chain connects TRBV11-1 to TRBJ1-5; 8 bases match TRBD1. Germline CDR1 is SGHAT and CDR2 is FQDESV (reference sequence). V lost 5 bases to trimming and J lost 3 bases; unmatched junction nucleotides: 15. This CDR3 comprises 18 residues. The CDR3 nucleotides are TGTGCCAGCAGCACAACGGACGATAAGACAGGGGTCAATCAGCCCCAGCATTTT. This encodes CASSTTDDKTGVNQPQHF.

The rearrangement joins TRBV19 to TRBJ1-3; D is ambiguous. The germline V gene encodes CDR1 LNHDA and CDR2 SQIVND (reference sequence). The V end lost 5 bases, the J end lost 0 bases, and 5 bases lay between the germline ends. This CDR3 contains 13 residues. The CDR3 DNA reads as TGTGCCAGTAGTTTCAGCTCTGGAAACACCATATATTTT. Protein product: CASSFSSGNTIYF. Supplemented by reference TRBV19 and TRBJ1-3, the full variable domain reads DGGITQSPKYLFRKEGQNVTLSCEQNLNHDAMYWYRQDPGQGLRLIYYSQIVNDFQKGDIAEGYSVSREKKESFPLTVTSAQKNPTAFYLCASSFSSGNTIYFGEGSWLTVV.

The J gene is TRBJ1-1, the V gene TRBV15; D perhaps matches TRBD1 (5 bases). V was pared by 3 bases and J by 6 bases, with 20 bases between. The CDR3 is 16 amino acids. Germline values: CDR1 LNHNV, CDR2 YYDKDF (reference sequence). CDR3 amino acids: CATSSRTGVRGSEAFF. The CDR3 DNA reads TGTGCCACCAGCAGCCGGACGGGGGTTCGGGGCTCTGAAGCTTTCTTT.

The chain employs TRBV18 and TRBJ2-1, with TRBD1 matching 9 bases. The germline CDR1 and CDR2 sequences are KGHSH and LQKENI. V trimming: 4 bases; J trimming: 6 bases; junction bases outside the gene matches: 1. The CDR3 length is 13 residues. CDR3: CASSQDRGNEQFF. The DNA of the CDR3 is TGTGCCAGCTCACAGGACAGGGGCAATGAGCAGTTCTTC.

This clone came up a few times. The V gene is TRBV19, the J gene TRBJ1-5; D is uncertain. This CDR3 contains 15 residues. CDR1 is LNHDA, CDR2 SQIVND, per germline (reference sequence). Trimming stripped 5 bases from V and 2 bases from J, with 13 bases between. CDR3: CASSSPSGGNQPQHF. The CDR3 bases are TGTGCCAGTAGTTCACCCAGCGGCGGCAATCAGCCCCAGCATTTT.

This clone occurred a few times. This chain links TRBV28 with TRBJ1-2; D remains ambiguous. Germline CDR1 and CDR2: MDHEN and SYDVKM. This CDR3 comprises 13 residues. Trimming stripped 7 bases from V and 3 bases from J, with 12 bases between. The CDR3: CASTSPGYYGYTF. CDR3 coding DNA: TGTGCCAGCACCTCCCCGGGGTACTATGGCTACACCTTC.